The rows below give T cell receptor beta chains drawn from one sample of a study of Graves' ophthalmopathy and Graves' hyperthyroidism. TCRdb analysed the multiplex PCR reads with MiXCR anew, one entry per CDR3 protein. The table lists about 370,000 distinct CDR3 sequences, about a sixth of them singletons. The sequenced sample was peripheral blood. The receptors were sampled from an adult woman with stable Graves' hyperthyroidism. Each CDR3 is given with its conserved first and last residue. D genes are given only for firm matches. Clone size appears in some rows only: once, few, many, or a class for an expanded clone.

d_gene: -
len: 15
j_gene: TRBJ2-2
v_gene: TRBV28
abundance: -
CDR3aa: CASRPTTGNTGELFF
CDR3nt: TGTGCCAGCAGACCCACGACAGGGAACACCGGGGAGCTGTTTTTT

d_gene: -
len: 13
j_gene: TRBJ2-7
v_gene: TRBV28
abundance: many
CDR3aa: CASMGTYAYEQYF
CDR3nt: TGTGCCAGCATGGGGACGTACGCCTACGAGCAGTACTTC

d_gene: TRBD2
len: 13
j_gene: TRBJ2-7
v_gene: TRBV29-1
abundance: many
CDR3aa: CSVRTSGRDEQYF
CDR3nt: TGCAGCGTCCGGACTAGCGGGAGGGACGAGCAGTACTTC

d_gene: TRBD1
len: 15
j_gene: TRBJ1-6
v_gene: TRBV12-3/TRBV12-4
abundance: many
CDR3aa: CASSAMGQGNSPLHF
CDR3nt: TGTGCCAGCAGTGCGATGGGACAGGGAAATTCACCCCTCCACTTT

d_gene: -
len: 14
j_gene: TRBJ1-2
v_gene: TRBV12-3/TRBV12-4
abundance: many
CDR3aa: CASSPQGRNYGYTF
CDR3nt: TGTGCCAGCAGTCCTCAGGGGAGGAACTATGGCTACACCTTC

d_gene: TRBD1
len: 16
j_gene: TRBJ1-2
v_gene: TRBV28
abundance: many
CDR3aa: CASTPRVGTGHYGYTF
CDR3nt: TGTGCCAGCACCCCGAGGGTAGGGACAGGTCACTATGGCTACACCTTC

d_gene: -
len: 11
j_gene: TRBJ1-1
v_gene: TRBV20-1
abundance: many
CDR3aa: CSAPQGPEAFF
CDR3nt: TGCAGTGCGCCCCAGGGGCCTGAAGCTTTCTTT

d_gene: -
len: 16
j_gene: TRBJ1-2
v_gene: TRBV2
abundance: many
CDR3aa: CASSEEQPLEVYGYTF
CDR3nt: TGTGCCAGCAGTGAAGAACAGCCCTTGGAGGTCTATGGCTACACCTTC

d_gene: -
len: 14
j_gene: TRBJ2-1
v_gene: TRBV18
abundance: few
CDR3aa: CASSAETAYNEQFF
CDR3nt: TGTGCCAGCTCAGCGGAGACTGCTTACAATGAGCAGTTCTTC

d_gene: -
len: 13
j_gene: TRBJ1-5
v_gene: TRBV29-1
abundance: -
CDR3aa: CSVVGSSNQPQHF
CDR3nt: TGCAGCGTTGTCGGCAGTAGCAATCAGCCCCAGCATTTT

d_gene: -
len: 15
j_gene: TRBJ1-1
v_gene: TRBV3-1
abundance: few
CDR3aa: CASSQATGMITEAFF
CDR3nt: TGTGCCAGCAGCCAAGCTACAGGGATGATCACTGAAGCTTTCTTT

d_gene: -
len: 17
j_gene: TRBJ1-1
v_gene: TRBV28
abundance: many
CDR3aa: CASRAQGLRKKNTEAFF
CDR3nt: TGTGCCAGCCGAGCACAGGGACTCAGAAAGAAGAACACTGAAGCTTTCTTT

d_gene: -
len: 15
j_gene: TRBJ2-7
v_gene: TRBV6-2/TRBV6-3
abundance: -
CDR3aa: CASTPHQGRSYEQYF
CDR3nt: TGTGCCAGCACCCCGCACCAGGGGCGCTCCTACGAGCAGTACTTC